The present T cell receptor beta chain was sequenced within a study of beta chain features in type 1 diabetes. About the study: Across the samples, around 110,000,000 sorted cells were examined in total.

Germline V lookup: CDR1 SGDLS, CDR2 YYNGEE. This CDR3 has 15 amino acids. The germline V and J ends were trimmed by 0 bases and 5 bases, with 9 bases remaining between them. TCRB transcripts that were expressed got sequenced, as all of the isolated RNA had been reverse transcribed. The data were produced by immunoSEQ multiplex PCR, yet TCRdb's version contains in-frame clones alone and is incomplete. This sample yields some 700,000 clones, of which 13% are seen a single time; 0.022% belongs to the top ten. This clone was detected a few times. Its antigen is not known. Study-wide findings and caveats: At VDJ recombination sites, type 1 diabetes patients had fewer insertions and more deleted nucleotides. The question left open here concerned HLA type influencing TCRB rearrangement. Patients with Type 1 diabetes showed moderately but significantly shorter TCRB CDR3s in all four CD4+ subsets. Naive, central memory and Treg TCRB repertoires appeared more alike in patients than in healthy donors.

The sample comprised naive CD4+ T cells from blood. The V call is TRBV9, the J call TRBJ1-6; D not resolved. This TCR came from a man aged 18 to 29 with type 1 diabetes. The CDR3 DNA reads as TGTGCCAGCAGCGTAGCCGGTGGGAATAATTCACCCCTCCACTTT. Translation gives CASSVAGGNNSPLHF.